The present entry profiles one TCR beta chain with its context. This sample is drawn from a study of blood T cell repertoires in COVID-19. Germline values: CDR1 SGHRS, CDR2 YFSETQ. V lost 5 bases, J lost 4 bases, and 16 bases lay in between. The CDR3 is 15 amino acids. TCRdb's table, derived via immunoSEQ multiplex PCR, lists solely in-frame clones and lacks some. Of about 88,000 clones listed, approximately 90% are singletons. This receptor was obtained from a man aged 55 to 70 with acute or convalescent COVID-19. Sequenced input: peripheral blood. This sequence joins TRBV5-1 and TRBJ1-3, with D possibly TRBD1 on 6 matching bases. The CDR3 nucleotides read TGCGCCAGCAGTTTTGGGCCAGGGGAAGGAAACACCATATATTTT. Its translation: CASSFGPGEGNTIYF.